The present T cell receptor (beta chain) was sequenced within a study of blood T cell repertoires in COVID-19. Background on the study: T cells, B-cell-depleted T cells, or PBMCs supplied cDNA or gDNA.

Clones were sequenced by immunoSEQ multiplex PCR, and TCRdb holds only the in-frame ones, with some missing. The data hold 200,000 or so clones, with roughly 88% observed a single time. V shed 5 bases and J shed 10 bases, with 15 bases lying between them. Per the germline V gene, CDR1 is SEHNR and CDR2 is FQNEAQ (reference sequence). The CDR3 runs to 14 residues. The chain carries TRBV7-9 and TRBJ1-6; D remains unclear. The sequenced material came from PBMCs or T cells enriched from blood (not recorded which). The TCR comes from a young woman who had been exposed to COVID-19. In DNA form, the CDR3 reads TGTGCCAGCAGCCCGTCGGGGAGTTACTCACCCCTCCACTTT. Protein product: CASSPSGSYSPLHF.